This record concerns one T cell receptor (beta chain) sequence. At one end the junction does not follow the germline gene, possibly because of a read error. A second PCR of about 6 to 12 cycles used a sample-barcoded 5' primer and a J-beta primer mix. A single record per CDR3 protein comes from TCRdb applying MiXCR to the 5' RACE reads. The repertoire has some 760,000 distinct CDR3 sequences, more than 20% of them found once; the top ten carry under 10%. The sample is drawn from a study of blood T cells in healthy people across ages. These data also featured in a second study, about T cells of mothers and their children.

The material sequenced was blood. The clonotype originates from a boy younger than 18 in good health.

CDR3 nucleotide sequence: TGTGCCAGCAGTTTCGTACAGGGGGCAGAAGAGGCCCAGTACTTC. Protein: CASSFVQGAEEAQYF. The chain couples TRBV7-2 to TRBJ2-5; 9 nucleotides match TRBD1. The V gene's germline CDR1 is SGHTA and CDR2 FQGNSA. This CDR3 has 15 residues.